In its sample, the clone carrying this T cell receptor (beta chain) was seen many times. The antigen is not known. These data come from a study of breast tumors, draining lymph nodes, adjacent tissues. Findings of the study overall: The lymph node origin of tumor T cells was framed as consistent with a hypothesis, not demonstrated. Most tumor T cells seemingly derive from lymph node, then expand in tumor.

The V gene's germline CDR1 is MNHNY and CDR2 SVGAGI (reference sequence). The CDR3 runs to 14 residues. V was clipped by 5 bases and J by 4 bases, with 14 bases between them. MiXCR, run by TCRdb on the multiplex PCR reads, gives a single entry per CDR3 protein. The sample shows some 150,000 distinct CDR3 sequences, around 20% of them seen only once. The lymph nodes were axillary draining lymph nodes from breast cancer patients. The TCR sequence derives from a female donor with breast cancer. Some clones in this sample may be carry-over from other donors' samples. The rearrangement links TRBV6-6 to TRBJ2-5; possible D gene TRBD1, 7 bases. Sequenced material: axillary lymph node tissue. The CDR3 DNA reads as TGTGCCAGCAGTGAGCAGGGGGGAGGAGAGACCCAGTACTTC. Residues: CASSEQGGGETQYF.